Presented here are 12 T cell receptor beta chains from one specimen sequenced in a study of Tregs in tolerant kidney transplant recipients (dated by TCRdb to about 2019). The time point label for this specimen denotes: blood sample drawn before combined kidney and bone marrow transplant. Library preparation employed the immunoSEQ multiplex PCR assay. TCRdb limited this immuneACCESS table to in-frame rearrangements with V and J called. A share of clones is missing; checked studies link under half to unresolved V genes, and the rest is unexplained. The sample table shows about 100,000 clones, and 90% are seen once. Clones ranked in the top ten supply about 0.31% of the sample. Sequences were derived from CD4+ T cells from blood, sampled before the transplant. These receptors all come from a human donor who received a combined kidney and bone marrow transplant.

The rearrangement joins TRBV19 to TRBJ2-7; 12 bases fit TRBD1. The CDR3 runs to 18 residues. Germline CDR1 reads LNHDA; CDR2 reads SQIVND (reference sequence). The ends lost 7 bases at V and 1 base at J; junction bases unmatched: 14. In nucleotides, the CDR3 is TGTGCCAGTATCCCCGGGGGACAGGGGGCGGAATTATCCTACGAGCAGTACTTC. This sequence encodes CASIPGGQGAELSYEQYF.

The V call is TRBV11-2, the J call TRBJ1-5; no clear D. The V and J ends lost 3 bases and 0 bases respectively, with 9 bases between them. From germline, CDR1 is SGHAT and CDR2 FQNNGV. The CDR3 runs 15 residues. The CDR3 coding sequence is TGTGCCAGCAGCTTTGGGCAGAATAGCAATCAGCCCCAGCATTTT. Amino acids: CASSFGQNSNQPQHF.

The J gene is TRBJ1-5, the V gene TRBV6-1, with D perhaps TRBD1 (5 bases). Germline lookup yields CDR1 MNHNS and CDR2 SASEGT. V was trimmed by 4 bases and J by 6 bases, leaving 16 bases between them. The CDR3 contains 15 residues. CDR3 nucleotide sequence: TGTGCCAGCAGTGTCACAGGACCTGGGGCTCAGCCCCAGCATTTT. It translates to CASSVTGPGAQPQHF.

The genes are TRBV15 and TRBJ2-7; D is unresolved. From germline, CDR1 is LNHNV and CDR2 YYDKDF (reference sequence). The CDR3 is 12 residues long. Trimming took 0 bases from V and 4 from J, leaving 4 bases between them. In DNA form, the CDR3 reads TGTGCCACCAGCAGAGATATGTACGAGCAGTACTTC. Protein sequence: CATSRDMYEQYF.

The rearrangement links TRBV18 to TRBJ2-1; D call uncertain. Trimming removed 2 bases from V and 10 bases from J, with 12 bases in between. The CDR3 length is 13 residues. The germline CDR1 and CDR2 sequences are KGHSH and LQKENI. This chain's CDR3 is CASSPRSAGEQFF. CDR3 in DNA: TGTGCCAGCTCACCAAGATCCGCCGGGGAGCAGTTCTTC.

The chain recombines TRBV13 with TRBJ1-6; D is ambiguous. Germline V gene lookup returns CDR1 PRHDT and CDR2 FYEKMQ (reference sequence). V was cut by 6 bases and J by 6 bases, with 18 bases left in between. This CDR3 spans 16 amino acids. CDR3 sequence reads: CASSELGNAGNSPLHF. The CDR3 DNA sequence: TGTGCCAGCAGTGAATTAGGGAACGCGGGTAATTCACCCCTCCACTTT.

V and J are TRBV18 and TRBJ2-5, with 10 bases that match TRBD1. The V gene's germline CDR1 is KGHSH and CDR2 LQKENI. The J segment lost 5 bases and the V segment lost 4 bases, leaving 7 bases of the junction unmatched. The CDR3 spans 15 residues. The CDR3 reads CASSRDRGFVETQYF. CDR3 sequence (DNA): TGTGCCAGCTCACGGGACAGGGGCTTCGTCGAGACCCAGTACTTC.

The chain employs TRBV18 and TRBJ1-1; TRBD1 aligns across 10 bases. Germline-derived CDR1 and CDR2 are KGHSH and LQKENI. The CDR3 spans 15 residues. With V trimmed by 6 bases and J by 0 bases, 4 bases remained unmatched. The CDR3 reads CASSWDRGMNTEAFF. CDR3 nucleotide sequence: TGTGCCAGCTCTTGGGACAGGGGAATGAACACTGAAGCTTTCTTT. The full variable domain, rest sourced from reference TRBV18 and TRBJ1-1, is NAGVMQNPRHLVRRRGQEARLRCSPMKGHSHVYWYRQLPEEGLKFMVYLQKENIIDESGMPKERFSAEFPKEGPSILRIQQVVRGDSAAYFCASSWDRGMNTEAFFGQGTRLTVV.

Of note for this clone: At one of its ends the junction is not consistent with the germline gene, which may arise from a read error. The sample contains more than one DNA sequence encoding this CDR3. This sequence joins TRBV15 and TRBJ1-2; D is perhaps TRBD1 (6 bases). The V gene's germline CDR1 is LNHNV and CDR2 YYDKDF (reference sequence). The CDR3 contains 14 residues. CDR3 coding DNA: TGCGCCACCAGCAGAGATCCCAGGGGATATGGCTACACCTTC. This encodes CATSRDPRGYGYTF.

This clone was found a few times. The chain employs TRBV10-1 and TRBJ1-2, with no clear D. Looked up from germline, CDR1 is WNHNN and CDR2 is SYGVQD (reference sequence). V shed 8 bases and J shed 3 bases, with 10 bases lying between them. The CDR3 is 12 amino acids. The CDR3 protein is CASQQSYYGYTF. For the CDR3, the DNA is TGCGCCAGCCAACAGTCCTACTATGGCTACACCTTC.

The table lists this clone with a count of one. This chain joins TRBV7-9 and TRBJ2-7, with D maybe TRBD1 (6 bases). V was cut by 3 bases and J by 3 bases, with 12 bases left in between. The germline V gene has CDR1 SEHNR and CDR2 FQNEAQ (reference sequence). CDR3 length equals 14 residues. CDR3 nucleotide sequence: TGTGCCAGCAGCTTCTTGGGGGCGGGCTACGAGCAGTACTTC. Its protein product is CASSFLGAGYEQYF.

The chain recombines TRBV19 with TRBJ2-5, with TRBD2 matching 8 bases. This CDR3 is 13 amino acids long. Per the germline V gene, CDR1 is LNHDA and CDR2 is SQIVND (reference sequence). J was trimmed by 5 bases and V by 8 bases; bases with no gene match: 7. The CDR3 DNA reads TGTGCCAGTGCCTCTCGGGGGGGGGAGACCCAGTACTTC. It translates to CASASRGGETQYF.